This is a list of T cell receptor beta chains from one sample in a study of T cells in Graves' hyperthyroidism and ophthalmopathy. Each CDR3 protein gets one entry after TCRdb re-called the multiplex PCR reads with MiXCR. The profile shows hundreds of thousands of distinct CDR3 sequences, 13% to 15% of them singletons. Sequenced material: blood. The receptors were gathered from a woman younger than 35 with Graves' hyperthyroidism. Both conserved end residues are part of each CDR3. The D gene is left open where the match is weak. The size of a clone is reported for some rows only, either as once, few or many, or as a class for expanded clones.

clone size | J gene | V gene | D gene | CDR3 protein | CDR3 DNA
few | TRBJ2-3 | TRBV4-1 | NA | CASSQVGPKDTQYF | TGCGCCAGCAGCCAAGTGGGCCCGAAGGATACGCAGTATTTT
many | TRBJ2-2 | TRBV6-2/TRBV6-3 | NA | CASSYLNRWNTGELFF | TGTGCCAGCAGTTACTTGAACAGGTGGAACACCGGGGAGCTGTTTTTT
NA | TRBJ2-6 | TRBV18 | NA | CASSPIVARGANVLTF | TGTGCCAGCTCACCGATCGTGGCGCGTGGGGCCAACGTCCTGACTTTC
NA | TRBJ2-1 | TRBV29-1 | NA | CSVEDLLESDEQFF | TGCAGCGTTGAAGATCTTCTGGAGAGCGATGAGCAGTTCTTC
NA | TRBJ1-1 | TRBV28 | NA | CASYELRQATQRTEAFF | TGTGCCAGCTACGAATTACGGCAGGCCACCCAACGTACTGAAGCTTTCTTT
many | TRBJ1-5 | TRBV2 | TRBD1 | CASSAGQPHQPQHF | TGTGCCAGCAGTGCGGGACAGCCGCATCAGCCCCAGCATTTT
many | TRBJ1-1 | TRBV13 | NA | CASRFPASEAFF | TGTGCCAGCAGATTCCCAGCATCAGAAGCTTTCTTT
few | TRBJ1-2 | TRBV4-1 | NA | CASSQEDRFYGYTF | TGCGCCAGCAGCCAAGAAGACAGATTCTATGGCTACACCTTC
many | TRBJ2-1 | TRBV10-1 | TRBD2 | CASSEVAGGYNEQFF | TGCGCCAGCAGTGAGGTAGCGGGAGGGTACAATGAGCAGTTCTTC
NA | TRBJ2-1 | TRBV20-1 | NA | CSVPTAVGEQFF | TGCAGTGTCCCGACCGCGGTGGGTGAGCAGTTCTTC
NA | TRBJ2-3 | TRBV18 | NA | CASSPAPGTVSTDTQYF | TGTGCCAGCTCACCGGCACCCGGGACGGTTAGCACAGATACGCAGTATTTT
many | TRBJ1-1 | TRBV28 | NA | CASSPDLVAFF | TGTGCCAGCAGTCCCGACCTGGTAGCTTTCTTT
few | TRBJ2-1 | TRBV6-1 | NA | CASKGGPSSYNEQFF | TGTGCCAGCAAGGGAGGTCCAAGCTCCTACAATGAGCAGTTCTTC
many | TRBJ2-7 | TRBV7-2 | TRBD2 | CASSLSSGITYEQYF | TGTGCCAGCAGCTTATCTAGCGGGATTACCTACGAGCAGTACTTC
NA | TRBJ1-3 | TRBV5-1 | TRBD1 | CASRWDRNSGNTIYF | TGCGCCAGCCGCTGGGACAGGAACTCTGGAAACACCATATATTTT
many | TRBJ2-7 | TRBV9 | TRBD2 | CASSATPGLDYEQYF | TGTGCCAGCAGCGCGACACCGGGACTAGACTACGAGCAGTACTTC
NA | TRBJ2-7 | TRBV7-9 | TRBD1 | CASSLVGTGEEEQYF | TGTGCCAGCAGCTTAGTGGGGACAGGGGAAGAAGAGCAGTACTTC
NA | TRBJ2-1 | TRBV9 | TRBD2 | CASSVFGRAHEQFF | TGTGCCAGCAGCGTATTTGGGAGGGCGCATGAGCAGTTCTTC
many | TRBJ2-5 | TRBV2 | NA | CASSARYQETQYF | TGTGCCAGCAGCGCCCGGTACCAAGAGACCCAGTACTTC
many | TRBJ2-1 | TRBV27 | NA | CASSRTRTDGNNEQFF | TGTGCCAGCAGCCGAACCCGGACGGACGGAAACAATGAGCAGTTCTTC
many | TRBJ2-7 | TRBV30 | NA | CAWSSLDRRQYF | TGTGCCTGGAGTTCTCTCGACAGGAGGCAGTACTTC